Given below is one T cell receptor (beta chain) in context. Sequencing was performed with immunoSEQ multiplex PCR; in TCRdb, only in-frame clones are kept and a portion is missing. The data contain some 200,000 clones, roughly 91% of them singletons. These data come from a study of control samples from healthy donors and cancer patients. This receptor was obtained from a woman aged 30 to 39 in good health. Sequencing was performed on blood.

This CDR3 reads CASSEGLAGGSHNEQFF. In nucleotides, the CDR3 is TGTGCCAGCAGCGAGGGACTAGCGGGAGGTTCACACAATGAGCAGTTCTTC. The chain uses TRBV11-3 and TRBJ2-1, with 15 bases fitting TRBD2. Trimming removed 5 bases from V and 5 bases from J; junction bases left unmatched: 7. Looked up from germline, CDR1 is SGHNT and CDR2 is YENEEA. The CDR3 totals 17 residues.